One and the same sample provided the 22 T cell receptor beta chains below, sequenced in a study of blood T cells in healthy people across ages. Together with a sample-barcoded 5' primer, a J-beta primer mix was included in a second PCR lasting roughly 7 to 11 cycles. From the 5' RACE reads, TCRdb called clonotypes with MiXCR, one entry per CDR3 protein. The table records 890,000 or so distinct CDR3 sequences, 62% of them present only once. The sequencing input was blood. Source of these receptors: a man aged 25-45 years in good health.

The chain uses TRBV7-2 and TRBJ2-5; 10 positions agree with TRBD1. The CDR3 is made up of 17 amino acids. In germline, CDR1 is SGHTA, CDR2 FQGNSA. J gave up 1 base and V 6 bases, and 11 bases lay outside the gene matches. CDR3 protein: CASSARSGQGSQETQYF. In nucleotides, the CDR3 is TGTGCCAGCAGTGCAAGGTCGGGACAGGGGTCCCAAGAGACCCAGTACTTC.

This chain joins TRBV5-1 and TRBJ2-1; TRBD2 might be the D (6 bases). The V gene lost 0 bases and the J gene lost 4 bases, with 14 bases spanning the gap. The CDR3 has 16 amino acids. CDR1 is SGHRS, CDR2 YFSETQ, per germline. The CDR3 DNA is TGCGCCAGCAGCTTGGACGGGGGAGCCTATTACAATGAGCAGTTCTTC. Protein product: CASSLDGGAYYNEQFF.

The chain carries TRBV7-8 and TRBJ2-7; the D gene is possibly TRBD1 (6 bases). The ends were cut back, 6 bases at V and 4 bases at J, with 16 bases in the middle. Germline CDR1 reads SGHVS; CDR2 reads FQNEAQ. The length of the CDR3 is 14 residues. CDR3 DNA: TGTGCCAGCAGTTCAAACAGGGAGATATACGAGCAGTACTTC. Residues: CASSSNREIYEQYF.

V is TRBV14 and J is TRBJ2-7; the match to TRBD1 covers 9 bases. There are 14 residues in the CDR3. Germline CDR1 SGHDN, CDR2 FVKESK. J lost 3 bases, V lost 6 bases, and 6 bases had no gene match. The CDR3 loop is CASRRTGEGYEQYF. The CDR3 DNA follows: TGTGCCAGCAGGAGGACAGGGGAGGGCTACGAGCAGTACTTC.

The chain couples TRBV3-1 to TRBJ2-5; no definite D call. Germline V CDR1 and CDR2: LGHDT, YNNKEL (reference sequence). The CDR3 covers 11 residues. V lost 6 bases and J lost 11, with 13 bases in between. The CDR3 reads CASSILGEQYF. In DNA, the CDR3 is TGTGCCAGCAGTATATTGGGTGAGCAGTACTTC.

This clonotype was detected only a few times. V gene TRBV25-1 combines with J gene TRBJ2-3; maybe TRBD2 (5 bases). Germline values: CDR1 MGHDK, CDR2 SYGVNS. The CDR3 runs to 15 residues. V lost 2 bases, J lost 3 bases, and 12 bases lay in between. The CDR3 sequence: CASSEARGLTDTQYF. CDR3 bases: TGTGCCAGCAGTGAAGCCCGGGGTCTAACAGATACGCAGTATTTT.

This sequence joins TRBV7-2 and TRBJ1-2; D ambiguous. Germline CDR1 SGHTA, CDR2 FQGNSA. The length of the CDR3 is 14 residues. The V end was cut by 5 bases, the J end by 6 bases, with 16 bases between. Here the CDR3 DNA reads TGTGCCAGCAGCGCCGGAAGAACAGCCCATGGCTACACCTTC. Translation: CASSAGRTAHGYTF.

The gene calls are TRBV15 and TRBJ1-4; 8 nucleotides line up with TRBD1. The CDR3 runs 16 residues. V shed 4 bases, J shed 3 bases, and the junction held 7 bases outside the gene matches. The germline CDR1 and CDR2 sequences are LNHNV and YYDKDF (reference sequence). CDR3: CATSKRLTGANEKLFF. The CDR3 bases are TGTGCCACCAGCAAACGATTGACAGGGGCTAATGAAAAACTGTTTTTT.

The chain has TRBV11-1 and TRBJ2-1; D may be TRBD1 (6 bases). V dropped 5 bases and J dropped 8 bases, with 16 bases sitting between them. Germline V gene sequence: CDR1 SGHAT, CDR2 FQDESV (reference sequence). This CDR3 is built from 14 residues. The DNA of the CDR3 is TGTGCCAGCAGCCCACAGGGCACGGCGGATGAGCAGTTCTTC. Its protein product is CASSPQGTADEQFF.

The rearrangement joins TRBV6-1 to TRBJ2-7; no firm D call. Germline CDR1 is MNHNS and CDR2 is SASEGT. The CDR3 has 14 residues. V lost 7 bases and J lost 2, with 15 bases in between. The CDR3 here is CASNLENKAYEQYF. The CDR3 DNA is TGTGCCAGCAATCTGGAAAACAAGGCCTACGAGCAGTACTTC.

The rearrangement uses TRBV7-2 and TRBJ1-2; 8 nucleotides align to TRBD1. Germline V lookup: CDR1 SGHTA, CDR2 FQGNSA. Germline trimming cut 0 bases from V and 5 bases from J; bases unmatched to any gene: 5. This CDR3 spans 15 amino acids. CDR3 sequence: CASSLAMGQAYGYTF. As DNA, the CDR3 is TGTGCCAGCAGCTTAGCTATGGGACAGGCGTATGGCTACACCTTC. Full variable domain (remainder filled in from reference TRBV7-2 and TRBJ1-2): GAGVSQSPSNKVTEKGKDVELRCDPISGHTALYWYRQSLGQGLEFLIYFQGNSAPDKSGLPSDRFSAERTGGSVSTLTIQRTQQEDSAVYLCASSLAMGQAYGYTFGSGTRLTVV.

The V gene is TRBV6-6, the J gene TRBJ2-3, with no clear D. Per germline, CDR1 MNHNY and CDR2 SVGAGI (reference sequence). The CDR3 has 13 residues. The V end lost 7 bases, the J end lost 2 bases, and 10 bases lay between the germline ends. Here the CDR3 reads CASTYSATDTQYF. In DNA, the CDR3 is TGTGCCAGCACCTACTCGGCCACAGATACGCAGTATTTT.

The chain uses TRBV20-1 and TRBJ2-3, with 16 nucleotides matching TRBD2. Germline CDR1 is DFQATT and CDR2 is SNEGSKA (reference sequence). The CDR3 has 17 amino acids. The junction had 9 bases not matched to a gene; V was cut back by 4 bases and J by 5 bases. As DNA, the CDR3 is TGCAGTGCTACTCCGGGACTAGCGGGGGGGCCGAAAGATACGCAGTATTTT. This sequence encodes CSATPGLAGGPKDTQYF.

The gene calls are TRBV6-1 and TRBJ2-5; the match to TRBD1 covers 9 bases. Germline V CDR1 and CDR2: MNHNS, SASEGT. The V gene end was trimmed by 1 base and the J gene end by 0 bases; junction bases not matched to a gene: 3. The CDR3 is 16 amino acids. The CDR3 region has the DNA TGTGCCAGCAGTGAAGGGGGGACAGGGTACCAAGAGACCCAGTACTTC. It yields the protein CASSEGGTGYQETQYF.

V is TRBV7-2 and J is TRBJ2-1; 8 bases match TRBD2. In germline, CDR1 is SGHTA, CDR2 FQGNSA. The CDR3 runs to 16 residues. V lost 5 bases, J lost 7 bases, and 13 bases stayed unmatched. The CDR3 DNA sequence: TGTGCCAGCAGCCCGCTACGGGGGGGCCGTAGAAATGAGCAGTTCTTC. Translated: CASSPLRGGRRNEQFF.

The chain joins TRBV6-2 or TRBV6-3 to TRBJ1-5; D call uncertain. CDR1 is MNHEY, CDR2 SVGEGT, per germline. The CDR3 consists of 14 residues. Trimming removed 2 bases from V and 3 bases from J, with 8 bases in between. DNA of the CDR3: TGTGCCAGCAGTTACATGCCCGTCAATCAGCCCCAGCATTTT. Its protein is CASSYMPVNQPQHF.

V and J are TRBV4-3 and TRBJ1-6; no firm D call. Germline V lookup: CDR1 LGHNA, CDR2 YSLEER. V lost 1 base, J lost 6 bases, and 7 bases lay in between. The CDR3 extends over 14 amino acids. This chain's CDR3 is CASSQGRSNSPLHF. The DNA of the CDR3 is TGCGCCAGCAGCCAAGGACGGAGTAATTCACCCCTCCACTTT.

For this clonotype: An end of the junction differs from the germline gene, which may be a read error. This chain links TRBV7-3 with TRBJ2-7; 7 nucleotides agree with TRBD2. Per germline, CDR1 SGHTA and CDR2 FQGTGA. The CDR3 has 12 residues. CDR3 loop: CASSLTGRERFF. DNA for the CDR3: TGTGCCAGCAGCTTAACGGGGAGGGAGCGGTTCTTC.

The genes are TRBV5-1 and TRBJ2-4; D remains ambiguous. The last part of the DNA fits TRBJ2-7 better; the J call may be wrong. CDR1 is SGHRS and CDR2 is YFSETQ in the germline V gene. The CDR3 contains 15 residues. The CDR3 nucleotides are TGCGCCAGCAGCGTTCACACAGCTGGGGAATACGAGCAGTACTTC. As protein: CASSVHTAGEYEQYF.

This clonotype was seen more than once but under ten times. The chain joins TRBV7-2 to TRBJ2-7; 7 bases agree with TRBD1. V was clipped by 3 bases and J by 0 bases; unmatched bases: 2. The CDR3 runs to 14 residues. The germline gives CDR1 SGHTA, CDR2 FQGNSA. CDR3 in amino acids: CASSFAGGSYEQYF. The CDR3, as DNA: TGTGCCAGCAGCTTCGCAGGGGGCTCCTACGAGCAGTACTTC.

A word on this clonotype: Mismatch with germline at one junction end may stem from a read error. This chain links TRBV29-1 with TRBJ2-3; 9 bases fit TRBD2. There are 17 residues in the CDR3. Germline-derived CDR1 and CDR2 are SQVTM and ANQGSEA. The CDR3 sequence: CSVEAGGQQTSTDTQYF. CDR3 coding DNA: TGCAGCGTGGAAGCGGGAGGACAACAGACTAGCACAGATACGCAGTATTTT.

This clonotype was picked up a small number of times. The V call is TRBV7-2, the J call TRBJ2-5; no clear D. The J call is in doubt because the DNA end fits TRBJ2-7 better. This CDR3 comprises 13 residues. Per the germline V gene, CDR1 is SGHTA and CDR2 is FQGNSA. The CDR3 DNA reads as TGTGCCAGCAGCCCCCACTTTGTGTCCGAGCAGTACTTC. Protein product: CASSPHFVSEQYF.